The clone carrying this T cell receptor (beta chain) came up many times. Its antigen is currently unknown. This entry comes from a study of identical twins. Findings and caveats of the study: Researchers caution that invariant MAIT and iNKT cells could partly confound zero-insertion analyses. Shared out-of-frame alpha sequences (those common to twins) showed excess low generation probability.

Template switching introduced a universal primer site, and the cDNA bore unique molecular identifiers. TCRdb passed the 5' RACE reads through MiXCR, listing each CDR3 protein once. The sample lists 640,000 or so distinct CDR3 sequences, 5.5% to 6.5% occurring once. Germline V gene sequence: CDR1 MNHEY, CDR2 SMNVEV (reference sequence). V gave up 6 bases and J gave up 6 bases; unmatched junction bases: 17. This CDR3 has 17 residues. This TCR came from a man between 18 and 29 years old in good health. The chain carries TRBV27 and TRBJ2-1; 7 nucleotides line up with TRBD1. Sequenced input: naive T cells sorted from blood. CDR3 residues: CASSLLGDREFPNEQFF. CDR3 nucleotide sequence: TGTGCCAGCAGCCTTTTGGGAGACAGGGAATTTCCCAATGAGCAGTTCTTC.